The TCR beta chain under discussion was sequenced for a study of vaccination effects on CD4 cells after COVID-19. Only in-frame clones appear in the TCRdb table, and some are missing; sequencing was by immunoSEQ multiplex PCR. The table records about 46,000 clones, approximately 81% of them present only once. Researchers isolated CD4+ T cells once about eleven days of culture had elapsed. The person's infection with SARS-CoV-2, confirmed by PCR, took place between March and December 2020. Replacing half the medium with IL-2 medium was done on days 3 and 7. After removal of 0 bases from V and 5 bases from J, the junction contained 5 bases not matched to a gene. The length of the CDR3 is 16 residues. The V gene's germline CDR1 is SGDLS and CDR2 YYNGEE. To note about this clone: The antigen remains unidentified.

Broader study findings: Clonal contraction was marked in infection- and vaccine-induced clones late after vaccination. Spike-reactive clones present post-vaccine in convalescents were predominantly new vaccine-induced clones.

Sequences were derived from CD4+ T cells from PBMCs cultured without peptide, sampled before COVID-19 vaccination. The sequence was obtained from a human donor who had a prior SARS-CoV-2 infection. The chain is built from TRBV9 and TRBJ2-1, with 10 bases identical to TRBD2. CDR3 nucleotide sequence: TGTGCCAGCAGCGTAGCTCCTAGCGGGGGAAACAATGAGCAGTTCTTC. The encoded protein is CASSVAPSGGNNEQFF.